This T cell receptor (beta chain) came from a study of cytomegalovirus exposure and HLA in healthy donors. This CDR3 has 17 amino acids. V shed 5 bases, J shed 0 bases, and the junction held 9 bases outside the gene matches. Germline-derived CDR1 and CDR2 are MGHRA and YSYEKL. Concerning this clone: The antigen is unknown.

PCR involved 60 Vbeta and 13 Jbeta primers. Generated by immunoSEQ multiplex PCR, the TCRdb table keeps only in-frame clones and is missing some. The sample includes 120,000 or so clones, over 65% of them seen just once. Study-wide findings and caveats: It was reported in a later analysis that an Asian-associated ancestry cluster showed fewer N-insertions than the approximately 670-donor mean. The authors considered a cluster of highly shared sequence variants likely to be a sequencing artifact.

The clonotype was recovered from a man aged 18 to 29 in good health and CMV-seronegative. Sequenced sample: PBMCs. The rearrangement joins TRBV4-1 to TRBJ1-1; 10 bases map to TRBD1. The CDR3 coding sequence is TGCGCCAGCAGCACCGGTGGGGACAGGGGAATGAACACTGAAGCTTTCTTT. This translates into CASSTGGDRGMNTEAFF.